A selection of T cell receptor beta chains follows, all from one sample in a study of blood T cell repertoires in COVID-19. Here immunoSEQ multiplex PCR was the method, and the copy in TCRdb shows in-frame clones only, minus some. The sample has approximately 210,000 clones, under 90% seen once. Sequencing input: peripheral blood. These receptors were obtained from a woman older than 75 with acute or convalescent COVID-19. Each CDR3 is given with its conserved first and last residue.

>TRBV7-9|TRBJ2-1
CASSLRGTGRQFF
>TRBV27|TRBJ1-1
CASSSRTAGVDGAFF
>TRBV4-1|TRBJ1-6
CASSQYIEVRNSPLHF
>TRBV6-1|TRBJ1-2
CASSEGGQNYGYTF
>TRBV12-3/TRBV12-4|TRBJ2-2
CASYIYLGELFF
>TRBV7-9|TRBJ1-3
CASSPGWGQWSGNTIYF
>TRBV12-2|TRBJ2-5
CASRPQARETQYF
>TRBV12-5|TRBJ2-2
CASGLVAGSVGELFF
>TRBV7-2|TRBJ1-3
CASSGQTGDGNTIYF
>TRBV9|TRBJ1-2
CASSATRDSTDYGYTF
>TRBV29-1|TRBJ2-3
CSARTGGLDTQYF
>TRBV2|TRBJ2-7
CASSVDQGREQYF
>TRBV19|TRBJ2-2
CASNGPGQPSYTGELFF
>TRBV5-6|TRBJ2-3
CASSLDLAGGTDTQYF
>TRBV7-8|TRBJ2-5
CASSSGLAGAGTQYF
>TRBV19|TRBJ2-3
CASSIGGFEDTQYF
>TRBV5-1|TRBJ1-1
CASSLGLGGTEAFF
>TRBV7-9|TRBJ1-1
CASSNTPGVSVTEAFF
>TRBV3-1/TRBV3-2|TRBJ1-1
CASRGAGTNTEAFF
>TRBV23-1|TRBJ1-5
CASRTSNQPQHF
>TRBV4-2|TRBJ2-7
CASSQGGLPPYEQYF
>TRBV12-3/TRBV12-4|TRBJ2-3
CATRGGQDTQYF
>TRBV7-6|TRBJ1-4
CASSLATGANEKLFF
>TRBV2|TRBJ1-3
CASSVDRSSGNTIYF
>TRBV28|TRBJ1-2
CASSLGTVYGYTF
>TRBV6-5|TRBJ2-1
CASSSATPPSYNEQFF
>TRBV28|TRBJ1-2
CASMQGYGYTF
>TRBV5-5|TRBJ1-2
CASSYTGNYGYTF
>TRBV19|TRBJ1-2
CASRLRDREYGYTF
>TRBV7-2|TRBJ1-6
CASSSGTGGNSPLHF
>TRBV12-3/TRBV12-4|TRBJ1-2
CASSFRVGGYTF
>TRBV7-9|TRBJ1-2
CASSLADYGYTF
>TRBV29-1|TRBJ2-4
CSVEDPASPNIQYF
>TRBV18|TRBJ2-1
CASSPFDGTGDNEQFF
>TRBV10-3|TRBJ2-3
CAIRTGGGGTDTQYF
>TRBV5-1|TRBJ2-1
CASSSLNSYNEQFF
>TRBV3-1/TRBV3-2|TRBJ1-1
CASSGRDRGVKAEAFF
>TRBV7-2|TRBJ2-1
CASSLGWGGYNEQFF
>TRBV4-3|TRBJ2-1
CASSQNPSGGAHEQFF